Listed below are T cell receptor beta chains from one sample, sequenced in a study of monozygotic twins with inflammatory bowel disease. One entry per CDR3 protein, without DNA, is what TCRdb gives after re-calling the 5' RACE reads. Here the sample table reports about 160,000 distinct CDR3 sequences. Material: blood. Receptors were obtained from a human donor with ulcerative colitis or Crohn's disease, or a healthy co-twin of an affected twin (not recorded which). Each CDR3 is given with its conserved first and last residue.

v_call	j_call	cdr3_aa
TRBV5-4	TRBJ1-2	CASSLGQVNYGYTF
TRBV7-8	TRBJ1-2	CASSLEGHNYGYTF
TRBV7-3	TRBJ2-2	CASSLTLGAGRTGELFF
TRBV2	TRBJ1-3	CASSTDNVGTIYF
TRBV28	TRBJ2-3	CASSQARAGSTDTQYF
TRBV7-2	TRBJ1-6	CASSWTLVAADNSPLHF
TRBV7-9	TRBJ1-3	CASSDGHSGNTIYF
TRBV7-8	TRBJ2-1	CASSLVGGSSSYNEQFF
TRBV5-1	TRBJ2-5	CASSYGTQETQYF
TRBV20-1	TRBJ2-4	CSGLGQAKNIQYF
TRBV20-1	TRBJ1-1	CSARYRILNTEAFF
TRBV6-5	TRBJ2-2	CASSYSWASGRTGELFF
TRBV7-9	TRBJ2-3	CASSQDYSGVDTQYF
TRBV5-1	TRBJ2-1	CASSLDGNGRGNEQFF
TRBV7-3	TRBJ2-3	CASSRGNTDTQYF